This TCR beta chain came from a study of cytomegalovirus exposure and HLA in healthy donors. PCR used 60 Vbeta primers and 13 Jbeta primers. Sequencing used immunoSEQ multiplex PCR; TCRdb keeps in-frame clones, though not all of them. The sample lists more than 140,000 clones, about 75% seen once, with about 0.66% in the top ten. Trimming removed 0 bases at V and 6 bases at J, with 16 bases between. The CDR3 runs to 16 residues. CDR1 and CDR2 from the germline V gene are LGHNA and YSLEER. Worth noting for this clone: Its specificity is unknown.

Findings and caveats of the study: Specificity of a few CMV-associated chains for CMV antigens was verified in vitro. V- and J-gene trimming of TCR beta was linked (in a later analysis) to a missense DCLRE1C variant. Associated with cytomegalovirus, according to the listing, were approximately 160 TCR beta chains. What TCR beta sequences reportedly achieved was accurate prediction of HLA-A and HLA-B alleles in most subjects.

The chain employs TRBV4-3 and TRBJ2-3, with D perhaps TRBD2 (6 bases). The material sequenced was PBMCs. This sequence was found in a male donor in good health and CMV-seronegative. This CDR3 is CASSQDPAMGGDTQYF. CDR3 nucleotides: TGCGCCAGCAGCCAAGATCCGGCGATGGGGGGTGATACGCAGTATTTT.